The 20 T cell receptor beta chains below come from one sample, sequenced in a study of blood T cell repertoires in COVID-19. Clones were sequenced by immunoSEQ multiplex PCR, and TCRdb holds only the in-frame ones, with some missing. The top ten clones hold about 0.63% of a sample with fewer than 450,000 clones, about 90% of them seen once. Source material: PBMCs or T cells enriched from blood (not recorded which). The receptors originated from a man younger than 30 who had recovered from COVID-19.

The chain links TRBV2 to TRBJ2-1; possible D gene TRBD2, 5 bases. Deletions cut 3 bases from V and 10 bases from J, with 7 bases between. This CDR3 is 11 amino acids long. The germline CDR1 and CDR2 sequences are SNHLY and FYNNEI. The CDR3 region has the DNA TGTGCCAGCAGTGAGGGCGGGGAGCAGTTCTTC. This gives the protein CASSEGGEQFF.

The CDR3 DNA reads TGCAGCGTTGAAGGGCCTAGCATCTATGAGCAGTTCTTC. As protein: CSVEGPSIYEQFF. This chain uses TRBV29-1 with TRBJ2-1, with a weak D call TRBD2 (5 bases). Trimming removed 1 base at V and 8 bases at J, with 12 bases between. This CDR3 comprises 13 residues. CDR1 is SQVTM, CDR2 ANQGSEA, per germline.

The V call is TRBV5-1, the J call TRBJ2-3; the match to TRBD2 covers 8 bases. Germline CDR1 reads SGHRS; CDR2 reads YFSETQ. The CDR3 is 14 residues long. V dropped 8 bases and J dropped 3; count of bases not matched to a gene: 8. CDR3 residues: CASSRSGGTDTQYF. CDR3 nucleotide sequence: TGCGCCAGTTCCAGGAGCGGGGGTACAGATACGCAGTATTTT.

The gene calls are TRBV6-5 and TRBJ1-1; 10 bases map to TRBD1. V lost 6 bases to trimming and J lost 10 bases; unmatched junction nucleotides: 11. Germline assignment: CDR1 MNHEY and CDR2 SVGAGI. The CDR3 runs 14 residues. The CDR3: CASSRTGTGVGAFF. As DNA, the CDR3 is TGTGCCAGCAGCCGGACCGGGACAGGGGTAGGAGCTTTCTTT.

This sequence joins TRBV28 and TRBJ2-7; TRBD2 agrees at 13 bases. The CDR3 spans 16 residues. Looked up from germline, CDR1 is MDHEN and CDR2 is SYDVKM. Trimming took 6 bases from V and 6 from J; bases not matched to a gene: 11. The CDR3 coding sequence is TGTGCCAGCAGGACTAGCGGGGGGATCAAAATTGGCGAGCAGTACTTC. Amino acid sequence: CASRTSGGIKIGEQYF.

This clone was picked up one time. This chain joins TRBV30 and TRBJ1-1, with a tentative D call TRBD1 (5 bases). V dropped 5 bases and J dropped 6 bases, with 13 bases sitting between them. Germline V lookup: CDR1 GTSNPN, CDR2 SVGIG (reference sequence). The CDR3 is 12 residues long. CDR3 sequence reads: CAWGADGAEAFF. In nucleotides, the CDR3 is TGTGCCTGGGGGGCCGACGGGGCTGAAGCTTTCTTT.

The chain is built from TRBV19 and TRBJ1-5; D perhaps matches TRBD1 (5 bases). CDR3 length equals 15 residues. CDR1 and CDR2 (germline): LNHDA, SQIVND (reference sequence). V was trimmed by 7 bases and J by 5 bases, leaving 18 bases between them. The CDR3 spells CASISSDSAYQPQHF. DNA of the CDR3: TGTGCCAGTATCTCTAGCGACAGTGCCTATCAGCCCCAGCATTTT.

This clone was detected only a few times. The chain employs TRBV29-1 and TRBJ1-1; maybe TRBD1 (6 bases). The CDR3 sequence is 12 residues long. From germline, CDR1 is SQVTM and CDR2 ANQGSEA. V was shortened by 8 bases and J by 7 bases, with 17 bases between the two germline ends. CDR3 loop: CSSRRGRDEAFF. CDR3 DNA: TGCAGCTCCCGGCGGGGGCGGGATGAAGCTTTCTTT.

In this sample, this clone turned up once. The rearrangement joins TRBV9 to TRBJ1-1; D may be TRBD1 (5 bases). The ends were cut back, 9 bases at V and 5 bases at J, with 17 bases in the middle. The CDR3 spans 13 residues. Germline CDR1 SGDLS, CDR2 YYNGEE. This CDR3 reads CATSSGGMTEAFF. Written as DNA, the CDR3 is TGTGCCACCTCCTCGGGGGGTATGACTGAAGCTTTCTTT.

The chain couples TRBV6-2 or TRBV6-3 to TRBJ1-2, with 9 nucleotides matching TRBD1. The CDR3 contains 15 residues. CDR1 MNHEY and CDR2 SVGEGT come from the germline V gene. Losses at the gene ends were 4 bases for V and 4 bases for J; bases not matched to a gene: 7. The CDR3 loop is CASSWLDRGSYGYTF. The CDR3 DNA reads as TGTGCCAGCAGTTGGCTCGACAGGGGGAGCTATGGCTACACCTTC.

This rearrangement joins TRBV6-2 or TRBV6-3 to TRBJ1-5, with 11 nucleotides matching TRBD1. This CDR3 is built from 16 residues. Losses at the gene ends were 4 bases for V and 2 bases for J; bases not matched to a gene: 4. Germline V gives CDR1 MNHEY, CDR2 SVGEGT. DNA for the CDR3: TGTGCCAGCAGTTCGGGACAGGGGGTCGGCAATCAGCCCCAGCATTTT. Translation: CASSSGQGVGNQPQHF.

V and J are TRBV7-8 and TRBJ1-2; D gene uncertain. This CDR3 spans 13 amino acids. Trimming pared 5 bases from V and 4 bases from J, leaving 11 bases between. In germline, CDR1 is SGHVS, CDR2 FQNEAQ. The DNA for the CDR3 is TGTGCCAGCAGCGAAACAGCCATCTATGGCTACACCTTC. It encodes CASSETAIYGYTF. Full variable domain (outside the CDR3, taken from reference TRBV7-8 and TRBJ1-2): GAGVSQSPRYKVAKRGQDVALRCDPISGHVSLFWYQQALGQGPEFLTYFQNEAQLDKSGLPSDRFFAERPEGSVSTLKIQRTQQEDSAVYLCASSETAIYGYTFGSGTRLTVV.

CDR3 sequence reads: CASVRDRGRRTEAFF. The CDR3, as DNA: TGTGCTAGTGTCCGGGACAGGGGGCGTAGGACTGAAGCTTTCTTT. V usage is TRBV12-5 and J usage is TRBJ1-1; 12 positions agree with TRBD1. Per the germline V gene, CDR1 is LGHNT and CDR2 is FRNRAP. The V and J ends lost 7 bases and 5 bases, in that order; junction bases with no gene match: 8. This CDR3 region has 15 residues.

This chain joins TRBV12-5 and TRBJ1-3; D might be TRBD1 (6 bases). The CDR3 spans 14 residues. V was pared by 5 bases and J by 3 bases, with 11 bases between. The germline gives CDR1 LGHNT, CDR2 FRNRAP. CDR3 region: CASGPGEFGNTIYF. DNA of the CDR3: TGTGCTAGTGGTCCAGGGGAGTTTGGAAACACCATATATTTT.

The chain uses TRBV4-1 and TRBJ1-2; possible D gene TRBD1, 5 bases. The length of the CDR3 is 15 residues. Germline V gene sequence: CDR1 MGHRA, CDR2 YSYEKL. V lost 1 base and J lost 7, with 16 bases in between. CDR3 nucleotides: TGCGCCAGCAGCCAAGTAGGGGAATCCATTAGTGGCTACACCTTC. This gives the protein CASSQVGESISGYTF.

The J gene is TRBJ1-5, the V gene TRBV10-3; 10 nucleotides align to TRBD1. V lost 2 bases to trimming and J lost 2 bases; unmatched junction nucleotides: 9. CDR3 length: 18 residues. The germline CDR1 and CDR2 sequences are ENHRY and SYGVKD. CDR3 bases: TGTGCCATCAGTGAGGGGGGCTGGGGGACAGGGGGCAATCAGCCCCAGCATTTT. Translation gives CAISEGGWGTGGNQPQHF.

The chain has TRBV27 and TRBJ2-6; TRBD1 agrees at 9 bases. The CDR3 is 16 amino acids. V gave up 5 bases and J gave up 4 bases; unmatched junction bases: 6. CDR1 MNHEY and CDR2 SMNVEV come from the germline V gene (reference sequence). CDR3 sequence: CASSRGQGSGANVLTF. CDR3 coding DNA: TGTGCCAGCAGTAGGGGACAGGGCTCCGGGGCCAACGTCCTGACTTTC.

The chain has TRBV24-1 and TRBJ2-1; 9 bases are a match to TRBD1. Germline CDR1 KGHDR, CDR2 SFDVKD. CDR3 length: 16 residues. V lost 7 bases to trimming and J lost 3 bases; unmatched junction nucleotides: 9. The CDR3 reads CATSRTGALNYNEQFF. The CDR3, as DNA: TGTGCCACCAGCCGGACAGGGGCATTGAACTACAATGAGCAGTTCTTC.

The CDR3 sequence is CATSDLTSGTETQYF. CDR3 nucleotides: TGTGCCACCAGTGATTTGACTAGCGGCACAGAGACCCAGTACTTC. The chain has TRBV24-1 and TRBJ2-5, with TRBD2 matching 8 bases. This CDR3 is built from 15 residues. The ends lost 0 bases at V and 4 bases at J; junction bases unmatched: 3. Germline V gene sequence: CDR1 KGHDR, CDR2 SFDVKD.

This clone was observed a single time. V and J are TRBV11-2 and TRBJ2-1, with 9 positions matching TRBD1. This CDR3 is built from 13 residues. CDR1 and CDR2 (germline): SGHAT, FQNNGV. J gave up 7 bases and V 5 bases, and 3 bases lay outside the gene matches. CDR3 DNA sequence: TGTGCCAGCAGCCCACAGGGGGCGAATGAGCAGTTCTTC. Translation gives CASSPQGANEQFF.